The 22 T cell receptor beta chains below were found in one sample sequenced in a study of blood T cells in healthy people across ages (dated by TCRdb to 2014 to 2015). The library was produced with 5' RACE. Reads for this sample came from an Illumina HiSeq 2500. The second PCR ran for roughly 6 to 11 cycles and used a J-beta primer mix along with a sample-barcoded 5' primer. The public reads were run again by TCRdb, first through fastp at Q25 and then through MiXCR, and only productive beta chains were kept. Records with the same CDR3 protein are collapsed into one entry carrying the most frequent genes and DNA. This sample gives about 1.6 million distinct CDR3 sequences in total; about 31% of them show up just once. Around 11% of the sample goes to the ten largest clones. Input material: blood. These receptors were obtained from a woman aged 25 to 39 in good health.

This clonotype was seen a few times. V is TRBV27 and J is TRBJ1-5; no reliable D call. CDR3 size: 15 residues. Germline loops: CDR1 MNHEY, CDR2 SMNVEV (reference sequence). V was shortened by 4 bases and J by 2 bases, with 12 bases between the two germline ends. The CDR3 nucleotides are TGTGCCAGCAGTTCTCTTTTAAGGGGCAATCAGCCCCAGCATTTT. This gives the protein CASSSLLRGNQPQHF.

For this clonotype: Compared with germline, one end of the junction differs, possibly owing to a read error. The CDR3: CASTGDSLDMQYF. The CDR3 bases are TGTGCCAGCACCGGGGATAGCTTGGATATGCAGTATTTT. V and J are TRBV9 and TRBJ2-3; TRBD2 is a possible D gene (5 bases). The CDR3 is 13 residues long. Germline CDR1 is SGDLS and CDR2 is YYNGEE.

As concerns this clonotype: Being one base from a much bigger clone, this may be a read error. This CDR3 is CASSLSPGGWEIQYF. CDR3 in DNA: TGTGCCAGCAGCTTATCCCCGGGGGGTTGGGAGATCCAGTACTTC. The chain carries TRBV7-2 and TRBJ2-5; 7 bases fit TRBD2. Germline CDR1 and CDR2: SGHTA and FQGNSA. The CDR3 sequence is 15 residues long.

About this clonotype itself: One end of the junction does not line up with germline, which may come from a read error. The rearrangement links TRBV4-1 to TRBJ2-7, with 9 bases fitting TRBD1. Looked up from germline, CDR1 is MGHRA and CDR2 is YSYEKL. CDR3 length equals 16 residues. CDR3 protein: CAGSLSSGQGSSEQYF. The CDR3 DNA is TGCGCCGGCAGCCTATCATCGGGACAGGGATCCTCCGAGCAGTACTTC.

The chain links TRBV9 to TRBJ1-2, with D perhaps matching TRBD1 (6 bases). CDR1 is SGDLS, CDR2 YYNGEE, per germline. V was trimmed by 0 bases and J by 5 bases, leaving 20 bases between them. The CDR3 spans 17 residues. The CDR3: CASSVEGVDRGGYGYTF. In DNA, the CDR3 is TGTGCCAGCAGCGTAGAAGGTGTAGACAGAGGGGGATATGGCTACACCTTC. Full variable domain (rest looked up from reference TRBV9 and TRBJ1-2): DSGVTQTPKHLITATGQRVTLRCSPRSGDLSVYWYQQSLDQGLQFLIQYYNGEERAKGNILERFSAQQFPDLHSELNLSSLELGDSALYFCASSVEGVDRGGYGYTFGSGTRLTVV.

This sequence joins TRBV19 and TRBJ2-7; 7 bases line up with TRBD1. The V segment lost 1 base and the J segment 5 bases; nucleotides outside the gene matches: 14. Germline CDR1 is LNHDA and CDR2 is SQIVND (reference sequence). There are 17 residues in the CDR3. CDR3 nucleotide sequence: TGTGCCAGTAGTATAGCCACTATACAGGGGAACGGCGACGAGCAGTACTTC. It encodes CASSIATIQGNGDEQYF.

This chain links TRBV10-3 with TRBJ1-2; 7 positions match TRBD1. This CDR3 has 14 amino acids. The trim removed 4 bases at V and 8 bases at J, leaving 10 bases unmatched. Germline V CDR1 and CDR2: ENHRY, SYGVKD. The CDR3 DNA is TGTGCCATCAGTGGACAGGGAACCCGAGGAGGCTACACCTTC. It codes for CAISGQGTRGGYTF.

This clonotype was seen only a few times. This chain uses TRBV20-1 with TRBJ2-1; maybe TRBD2 (5 bases). The germline CDR1 and CDR2 sequences are DFQATT and SNEGSKA (reference sequence). This CDR3 spans 15 amino acids. Trimming took off 0 bases at V and 1 base at J, with 10 bases between the two ends. The CDR3 nucleotides are TGCAGTGCTAGAGATCCGGGGATATCCTACAATGAGCAGTTCTTC. As protein: CSARDPGISYNEQFF.

This clonotype was detected a few times. The chain's CDR3 is CSAGPNTDTQYF. The CDR3 nucleotides are TGCAGTGCAGGACCAAACACAGATACGCAGTATTTT. The rearrangement links TRBV20-1 to TRBJ2-3; D not resolved. Germline assignment: CDR1 DFQATT and CDR2 SNEGSKA (reference sequence). Trimming stripped 6 bases from V and 2 bases from J, with 9 bases between. The CDR3 covers 12 residues.

The chain links TRBV20-1 to TRBJ2-1; no clear D gene. The germline V gene has CDR1 DFQATT and CDR2 SNEGSKA (reference sequence). The CDR3 loop spans 11 amino acids. V lost 4 bases to trimming and J lost 7 bases, with 8 bases between them. The CDR3 sequence: CSATILNEQFF. The CDR3, as DNA: TGCAGTGCTACGATCCTGAATGAGCAGTTCTTC.

There are a few counts of this clonotype. The chain recombines TRBV12-3 or TRBV12-4 with TRBJ2-3; 13 positions match TRBD2. Germline trimming cut 10 bases from V and 4 bases from J; bases unmatched to any gene: 5. The CDR3 totals 14 residues. CDR3 in amino acids: CATTGLAGADTQYF. The CDR3 DNA follows: TGTGCCACTACAGGACTAGCGGGAGCAGATACGCAGTATTTT.

The chain joins TRBV5-1 to TRBJ2-1; TRBD2 aligns across 11 bases. The CDR3 is 15 amino acids. Looked up from germline, CDR1 is SGHRS and CDR2 is YFSETQ. The V and J ends lost 1 base and 8 bases, in that order; junction bases with no gene match: 5. The DNA of the CDR3 is TGCGCCAGCAGCTTGATTCTAGCGGGGGGCGATGAGCAGTTCTTC. Its protein product is CASSLILAGGDEQFF.

The sample holds a few counts of this clonotype. The chain employs TRBV11-2 and TRBJ2-5, with D possibly matching TRBD2 (5 bases). Trimming removed 5 bases from V and 2 bases from J, with 12 bases in between. The germline V gene encodes CDR1 SGHAT and CDR2 FQNNGV. This CDR3 contains 14 residues. The CDR3 loop is CASSPGLIQETQYF. The CDR3 DNA reads TGTGCCAGCAGCCCCGGACTGATACAAGAGACCCAGTACTTC.

A few counts support this clonotype. This chain connects TRBV7-2 to TRBJ1-2; D is possibly TRBD1 (6 bases). Germline values: CDR1 SGHTA, CDR2 FQGNSA. Trimming pared 3 bases from V and 4 bases from J, leaving 15 bases between. The CDR3 loop spans 15 amino acids. In nucleotides, the CDR3 is TGTGCCAGCAGCTTTGGATGGGGGCTGTCCTATGGCTACACCTTC. Amino acids: CASSFGWGLSYGYTF.

The rearrangement uses TRBV27 and TRBJ1-4; D is unclear. CDR3 length: 15 residues. Germline CDR1 MNHEY, CDR2 SMNVEV (reference sequence). V shed 0 bases and J shed 3 bases, with 8 bases lying between them. DNA for the CDR3: TGTGCCAGCAGTTTATCCTCGGGAGCTAATGAAAAACTGTTTTTT. This translates into CASSLSSGANEKLFF.

J is TRBJ2-5 and V is TRBV20-1; tentative D call: TRBD2 (6 bases). V lost 3 bases, J lost 7 bases, and 21 bases lay in between. The CDR3 has 15 amino acids. Germline V lookup: CDR1 DFQATT, CDR2 SNEGSKA (reference sequence). The CDR3 loop reads CSASLDQRVHGTQYF. The CDR3 DNA follows: TGCAGTGCTAGTTTAGACCAGCGGGTCCATGGGACCCAGTACTTC.

V is TRBV20-1 and J is TRBJ2-3; the match to TRBD2 covers 11 bases. The CDR3 runs 17 residues. With V trimmed by 3 bases and J by 0 bases, 8 bases remained unmatched. Germline CDR1 reads DFQATT; CDR2 reads SNEGSKA (reference sequence). CDR3: CSASVAGGPPSTDTQYF. In DNA, the CDR3 is TGCAGTGCTAGCGTAGCGGGGGGGCCCCCGAGCACAGATACGCAGTATTTT.

The rearrangement joins TRBV7-9 to TRBJ2-1, with D perhaps TRBD1 (5 bases). The J call is doubtful: the DNA matches TRBJ2-7 better. This CDR3 contains 14 residues. Germline CDR1 reads SEHNR; CDR2 reads FQNEAQ (reference sequence). CDR3 region: CASSLATAYNEQYF. The CDR3 DNA reads as TGTGCCAGCAGCTTAGCGACAGCCTACAATGAGCAGTACTTC.

V is TRBV7-9 and J is TRBJ2-1; 8 bases agree with TRBD2. Germline CDR1 is SEHNR and CDR2 is FQNEAQ (reference sequence). The V and J ends lost 10 bases and 8 bases, in that order; junction bases with no gene match: 13. The CDR3 covers 14 residues. The CDR3 protein is CAISKGLGVDEQFF. CDR3 coding DNA: TGTGCCATCTCGAAGGGACTAGGTGTGGATGAGCAGTTCTTC.

This clonotype occurred a few times. V is TRBV27 and J is TRBJ2-3, with D tentatively TRBD2 (5 bases). The germline V gene encodes CDR1 MNHEY and CDR2 SMNVEV (reference sequence). The germline V and J ends were trimmed by 4 bases and 3 bases, with 20 bases remaining between them. The CDR3 extends over 17 amino acids. The chain's CDR3 is CASSSVGLTMRTDTQYF. As DNA, the CDR3 is TGTGCCAGCAGTTCCGTTGGACTGACAATGCGGACAGATACGCAGTATTTT.

Only a few counts were recorded for this clonotype. V usage is TRBV5-1 and J usage is TRBJ2-3; 11 nucleotides align to TRBD2. V shed 4 bases, J shed 0 bases, and the junction held 10 bases outside the gene matches. Germline V gene lookup returns CDR1 SGHRS and CDR2 YFSETQ. The CDR3 covers 18 residues. The CDR3 nucleotides read TGCGCCAGCAGCAACGGACTAGCGGGTACAACTAGCACAGATACGCAGTATTTT. Its protein is CASSNGLAGTTSTDTQYF.

The V gene is TRBV5-1, the J gene TRBJ2-5, with a weak D call TRBD2 (6 bases). This CDR3 region has 15 residues. Trimming took 1 base from V and 3 from J, leaving 13 bases between them. The germline V gene encodes CDR1 SGHRS and CDR2 YFSETQ. CDR3: CASSLFLSGEETQYF. CDR3 nucleotide sequence: TGCGCCAGCAGCTTGTTTTTATCGGGGGAAGAGACCCAGTACTTC.